The 32 T cell receptor beta chains presented below share a single source sample, sequenced in a study of CD8+CD57+ T cells in acquired aplastic anemia. Genomic DNA, serving as template, underwent TCR beta VDJ and CDR3 profiling. MiXCR, run by TCRdb on the reads, gives a single entry per CDR3 protein. The sample consists of 200,000 or so distinct CDR3 sequences, over 60% of them appearing once. The sequenced sample was sorted CD4+, CD8+, or CD8+CD57+ T cells (not recorded which) from PBMCs. These receptors came from a human donor with severe aplastic anemia or a healthy control (not recorded which).

Points on this clonotype: At one end the junction does not follow the germline gene, possibly because of a read error. This chain links TRBV5-1 with TRBJ2-5; either TRBD1 or TRBD2 may supply D (6 bases each). The CDR3 has 15 residues. Germline V gene data show CDR1 as SGHRS and CDR2 as YFSETQ. This CDR3 reads CASSSQLGGGETQYF. CDR3 DNA: TGTGCCAGCAGCTCGCAGTTAGGGGGAGGAGAGACCCAGTACTTC.

The chain is built from TRBV5-5 and TRBJ1-1; 7 bases are a match to TRBD1. V gave up 4 bases and J gave up 2 bases; unmatched junction bases: 5. CDR3 length equals 14 residues. Germline-derived CDR1 and CDR2 are SGHKS and YYEKEE (reference sequence). The CDR3 loop is CASSTDRVNTEAFF. CDR3 nucleotide sequence: TGTGCCAGCAGCACCGACAGGGTAAACACTGAAGCTTTCTTT.

This clonotype was observed at least ten times. V gene TRBV12-3 or TRBV12-4 combines with J gene TRBJ1-3; D uncertain. The V end was cut by 7 bases, the J end by 1 base, with 11 bases between. The CDR3 runs to 14 residues. CDR3 amino acids: CASNPPGSGNTIYF. DNA for the CDR3: TGTGCCAGCAACCCACCCGGGTCTGGAAACACCATATATTTT.

This clonotype showed up just once. The V gene is TRBV24-1, the J gene TRBJ1-5, with a tentative D call TRBD1 (6 bases). Trimming stripped 4 bases from V and 5 bases from J, with 17 bases between. The germline gives CDR1 KGHDR, CDR2 SFDVKD. The CDR3 extends over 16 amino acids. The CDR3 loop is CATSELQGVPDQPQHF. The CDR3 coding sequence is TGTGCCACCAGTGAATTACAGGGAGTACCCGATCAGCCCCAGCATTTT.

This clonotype was found many times. The rearrangement links TRBV3-1 to TRBJ1-2, with 7 positions matching TRBD1. The germline gives CDR1 LGHDT, CDR2 YNNKEL (reference sequence). CDR3 size: 15 residues. With 10 bases clipped from V and 7 bases from J, the junction kept 18 bases outside the gene matches. This CDR3 reads CATYGRTGPKVGYTF. The CDR3 DNA sequence: TGTGCCACCTACGGAAGGACAGGCCCGAAGGTTGGCTACACCTTC.

Notes on this clonotype: Lacking the conserved final phenylalanine or tryptophan, this CDR3 likely reflects a read error. The gene calls are TRBV5-1 and TRBJ2-7, with D possibly being TRBD1 (6 bases). V dropped 3 bases and J dropped 5 bases, with 15 bases sitting between them. Germline V gene data show CDR1 as SGHRS and CDR2 as YFSETQ. This CDR3 has 14 residues. For the CDR3, the DNA is TGCGCCAGCAGCTCGGGGCAGGGGTTCAACGAGCAGTACCTC. This gives the protein CASSSGQGFNEQYL.

V gene TRBV7-6 combines with J gene TRBJ2-1; D is uncertain. There are 13 residues in the CDR3. The V gene lost 6 bases and the J gene lost 1 base, with 7 bases spanning the gap. Germline V CDR1 and CDR2: SGHVS, FNYEAQ. CDR3 sequence: CASSGRSYNEQFF. The CDR3 coding sequence is TGTGCCAGCAGTGGCAGATCCTACAATGAGCAGTTCTTC.

This rearrangement joins TRBV12-3 or TRBV12-4 to TRBJ1-2, with 8 bases identical to TRBD1. CDR3 length equals 14 residues. V shed 5 bases, J shed 4 bases, and the junction held 6 bases outside the gene matches. The CDR3 loop is CASSPRTGSYGYTF. For the CDR3, the DNA is TGTGCCAGCAGTCCGAGGACAGGGAGCTATGGCTACACCTTC.

This chain links TRBV2 with TRBJ2-7; D unresolved. From germline, CDR1 is SNHLY and CDR2 FYNNEI. The CDR3 covers 10 residues. V was shortened by 6 bases and J by 3 bases, with 3 bases between the two germline ends. CDR3 region: CASRDYEQYF. CDR3 DNA: TGTGCCAGCAGGGACTACGAGCAGTACTTC. Filled out from reference TRBV2 and TRBJ2-7, the complete variable domain reads EPEVTQTPSHQVTQMGQEVILRCVPISNHLYFYWYRQILGQKVEFLVSFYNNEISEKSEIFDDQFSVERPDGSNFTLKIRSTKLEDSAMYFCASRDYEQYFGPGTRLTVT.

With respect to this clonotype: The junction does not match germline at one end; this may be a read error. The chain joins TRBV7-9 to TRBJ2-2; 7 positions match TRBD1. Germline CDR1 reads SEHNR; CDR2 reads FQNEAQ (reference sequence). The CDR3 covers 15 residues. The CDR3 loop reads CASSLGGADTGELFF. The CDR3 DNA reads as TGTGCTAGCAGCTTAGGGGGCGCAGACACCGGGGAGCTGTTTTTT.

This clonotype was counted ten times or more. This chain links TRBV7-2 with TRBJ2-5, with 7 nucleotides matching TRBD2. The CDR3 consists of 15 residues. The trim removed 4 bases at V and 0 bases at J, leaving 5 bases unmatched. CDR1 and CDR2 (germline): SGHTA, FQGNSA. CDR3 region: CASSWGGGYQETQYF. The DNA for the CDR3 is TGTGCCAGCAGCTGGGGGGGGGGGTACCAAGAGACCCAGTACTTC.

This clonotype was observed a few times. The genes are TRBV2 and TRBJ1-5; unclear D gene. Germline CDR1 and CDR2: SNHLY and FYNNEI. Trimming removed 7 bases from V and 7 bases from J, with 11 bases in between. This CDR3 spans 12 amino acids. This CDR3 reads CASTLLGQPQHF. CDR3 nucleotides: TGTGCCAGCACCCTCTTGGGGCAGCCCCAGCATTTT.

The chain employs TRBV20-1 and TRBJ2-2; TRBD2 agrees at 8 bases. Per germline, CDR1 DFQATT and CDR2 SNEGSKA (reference sequence). This CDR3 contains 16 residues. Losses at the gene ends were 5 bases for V and 7 bases for J; bases not matched to a gene: 15. CDR3 DNA sequence: TGCAGTGCTTCGGAGGGCGGGGGGACTCCTTTCGGGGAGCTGTTTTTT. It is translated as CSASEGGGTPFGELFF.

The V gene is TRBV2, the J gene TRBJ1-5, with D perhaps TRBD1 (6 bases). The CDR3 is 15 amino acids. Germline V gene lookup returns CDR1 SNHLY and CDR2 FYNNEI. The germline V and J ends were trimmed by 7 bases and 1 base, with 14 bases remaining between them. The CDR3 sequence: CASTRGGTSNQPQHF. DNA of the CDR3: TGTGCCAGCACCAGAGGGGGGACGAGCAATCAGCCCCAGCATTTT. Combining the CDR3 with reference TRBV2 and TRBJ1-5 gives the whole variable domain EPEVTQTPSHQVTQMGQEVILRCVPISNHLYFYWYRQILGQKVEFLVSFYNNEISEKSEIFDDQFSVERPDGSNFTLKIRSTKLEDSAMYFCASTRGGTSNQPQHFGDGTRLSIL.

This sequence joins TRBV19 and TRBJ2-5; TRBD1 matches 7 bases. Germline values: CDR1 LNHDA, CDR2 SQIVND (reference sequence). The CDR3 is 13 residues long. V shed 6 bases and J 5 bases; nucleotides not matched to a gene: 6. The CDR3 loop is CASRPGQQETQYF. CDR3 bases: TGTGCCAGTAGACCGGGACAGCAGGAGACCCAGTACTTC. The full variable domain, in which reference TRBV19 and TRBJ2-5 provide the parts outside the CDR3, is DGGITQSPKYLFRKEGQNVTLSCEQNLNHDAMYWYRQDPGQGLRLIYYSQIVNDFQKGDIAEGYSVSREKKESFPLTVTSAQKNPTAFYLCASRPGQQETQYFGPGTRLLVL.

The chain links TRBV29-1 to TRBJ2-7, with 9 bases identical to TRBD1. CDR1 SQVTM and CDR2 ANQGSEA come from the germline V gene. CDR3 length: 12 residues. The V and J ends lost 8 bases and 6 bases, in that order; junction bases with no gene match: 8. The CDR3 DNA is TGCAGCACAAGACAGGGGGTGGTCGAGCAGTACTTC. Amino acid sequence: CSTRQGVVEQYF.

This clonotype was seen a handful of times. The chain recombines TRBV27 with TRBJ2-1, with D unresolved. Germline V gives CDR1 MNHEY, CDR2 SMNVEV (reference sequence). The CDR3 is 16 amino acids. Trimming stripped 2 bases from V and 0 bases from J, with 11 bases between. The CDR3 DNA reads TGTGCCAGCAGTTTACTCCCAGCGAGCTCCTACAATGAGCAGTTCTTC. Translated: CASSLLPASSYNEQFF.

The V call is TRBV7-3, the J call TRBJ2-3; 10 nucleotides agree with TRBD2. Unmatched junction bases numbered 5, after V lost 2 bases and J lost 0 bases. The CDR3 runs 17 residues. From germline, CDR1 is SGHTA and CDR2 FQGTGA. CDR3 sequence reads: CASSLVVAGGSTDTQYF. The CDR3 region has the DNA TGTGCCAGCAGCTTAGTCGTAGCGGGGGGTAGCACAGATACGCAGTATTTT.

With respect to this clonotype: At one end, the junction sequence differs from germline, possibly due to a read error. V usage is TRBV24-1 and J usage is TRBJ2-3, with 8 positions matching TRBD2. Per germline, CDR1 KGHDR and CDR2 SFDVKD. CDR3 length equals 17 residues. This CDR3 is CATQLAAGPSSTDTQYF. CDR3 nucleotides: TGTGCCACCCAACTAGCGGCGGGCCCTTCAAGCACAGATACGCAATATTTT.

V gene TRBV10-2 combines with J gene TRBJ2-7; 8 positions agree with TRBD1. The junction had 7 bases not matched to a gene; V was cut back by 6 bases and J by 6 bases. The germline gives CDR1 WSHSY, CDR2 SAAADI. CDR3 length: 13 residues. The DNA for the CDR3 is TGCGCCAGCAGCGAGGACAGGGTGTTCGAGCAGTACTTC. Its protein product is CASSEDRVFEQYF.

In regard to this clonotype: Lacking the conserved final phenylalanine or tryptophan, this CDR3 likely reflects a read error. This chain joins TRBV13 and TRBJ2-7, with 8 positions matching TRBD2. Germline V gene sequence: CDR1 PRHDT, CDR2 FYEKMQ (reference sequence). Trimming removed 5 bases from V and 5 bases from J; junction bases left unmatched: 8. CDR3 size: 14 residues. The CDR3 reads CASSPQRGSHEQYS. The CDR3 bases are TGTGCCAGCAGCCCCCAGCGGGGGAGCCACGAGCAGTACTCC.

Concerning this clonotype itself: This may arise from a read error, as a much more abundant clone is one base away. This sequence joins TRBV6-5 and TRBJ1-1; D is unclear. Trimming removed 0 bases at V and 7 bases at J, with 12 bases between. The CDR3 runs 14 residues. In germline, CDR1 is MNHEY, CDR2 SVGAGI. For the CDR3, the DNA is TGTGCCAGCAGTTACTCAATATCGTGTGATGAAGCTTTCTTT. This encodes CASSYSISCDEAFF.

This clonotype was counted at least ten times. The chain is built from TRBV27 and TRBJ2-3; possible D gene TRBD2, 5 bases. Trimming removed 7 bases from V and 5 bases from J, with 13 bases in between. Germline loops: CDR1 MNHEY, CDR2 SMNVEV (reference sequence). The CDR3 has 13 residues. The CDR3 DNA follows: TGTGCCAGCACTGAGATTGGAGGAGATACGCAGTATTTT. Translation gives CASTEIGGDTQYF.

This clonotype was seen repeatedly, ten times or more. This sequence joins TRBV12-5 and TRBJ1-2; a weak D match, TRBD1 (6 bases). V was pared by 6 bases and J by 5 bases, with 13 bases between. The CDR3 runs to 13 residues. Per the germline V gene, CDR1 is LGHNT and CDR2 is FRNRAP. Written as DNA, the CDR3 is TGTGCTAGTGGAACAGGGATCGAATATGGCTACACCTTC. This sequence encodes CASGTGIEYGYTF.

This clonotype has a handful of counts. The rearrangement links TRBV24-1 to TRBJ2-1; perhaps TRBD2 as D (5 bases). The CDR3 covers 15 residues. Germline V lookup: CDR1 KGHDR, CDR2 SFDVKD. Deletions cut 5 bases from V and 0 bases from J, with 10 bases between. The CDR3 protein is CATSGRASSYNEQFF. CDR3 DNA sequence: TGTGCCACCAGTGGGCGGGCTAGCTCCTACAATGAGCAGTTCTTC.

At least ten counts were recorded for this clonotype. V gene TRBV6-2 or TRBV6-3 combines with J gene TRBJ2-6, with D possibly being TRBD1 (6 bases). CDR1 and CDR2 from the germline V gene are MNHEY and SVGEGT. The germline V and J ends were trimmed by 4 bases and 0 bases, with 7 bases remaining between them. The CDR3 is made up of 15 amino acids. The CDR3 loop reads CASSSDSSGANVLTF. CDR3 nucleotide sequence: TGTGCCAGCAGTTCGGACAGCTCTGGGGCCAACGTCCTGACTTTC.

In nucleotides, the CDR3 is TGCAGTGCTAGAGATATAAAGGGGGGGGGTTACGAGCAGTACTTC. Amino acids: CSARDIKGGGYEQYF. The rearrangement links TRBV20-1 to TRBJ2-7; D perhaps matches TRBD2 (7 bases). Germline CDR1 DFQATT, CDR2 SNEGSKA (reference sequence). Trimming stripped 0 bases from V and 4 bases from J, with 16 bases between. The CDR3 is made up of 15 amino acids.

The chain links TRBV12-3 or TRBV12-4 to TRBJ2-1; D perhaps matches TRBD2 (6 bases). This CDR3 has 15 residues. Trimming pared 2 bases from V and 6 bases from J, leaving 14 bases between. The CDR3 here is CASSLSGRGSNEQFF. DNA for the CDR3: TGTGCCAGCAGTTTATCCGGGAGAGGTAGCAATGAGCAGTTCTTC.

This chain uses TRBV19 with TRBJ2-3; 7 bases are shared with TRBD2. V was pared by 1 base and J by 2 bases, with 3 bases of the junction left unmatched. Per the germline V gene, CDR1 is LNHDA and CDR2 is SQIVND (reference sequence). There are 15 residues in the CDR3. CDR3 sequence: CASSIGLAVTDTQYF. The CDR3 DNA sequence: TGTGCCAGTAGTATAGGTCTAGCGGTCACAGATACGCAGTATTTT.

The chain joins TRBV27 to TRBJ1-5; 11 nucleotides match TRBD1. J gave up 7 bases and V 3 bases, and 2 bases lay outside the gene matches. Germline-derived CDR1 and CDR2 are MNHEY and SMNVEV (reference sequence). The CDR3 loop spans 14 amino acids. This CDR3 reads CASSFGQGAQPQHF. The DNA for the CDR3 is TGTGCCAGCAGTTTCGGACAGGGGGCCCAGCCCCAGCATTTT.

DNA of the CDR3: TGTGCCAGCAGCCCCGTTGGTGAGGGTGGGAATACGCAGTATTTT. It translates to CASSPVGEGGNTQYF. V and J are TRBV7-9 and TRBJ2-3, with D possibly being TRBD2 (5 bases). V lost 5 bases, J lost 7 bases, and 19 bases lay in between. The CDR3 totals 15 residues. The germline gives CDR1 SEHNR, CDR2 FQNEAQ (reference sequence).

Points on this clonotype: Germline and junction disagree at one end, which may indicate a read error. The genes are TRBV24-1 and TRBJ2-1; no clear D gene. The CDR3 has 14 residues. The V gene's germline CDR1 is KGHDR and CDR2 SFDVKD. The CDR3 nucleotides are TGTGCCACCAGTGATACACAGTTCTACAGTGAGCAGTTCTTC. Its protein product is CATSDTQFYSEQFF.